This TCR beta chain was sequenced during a study of OX40 agonist ivuxolimab in advanced cancers. The CDR3 runs 15 residues. CDR1 and CDR2 from the germline V gene are SGHAT and FQNNGV. V gave up 7 bases and J gave up 7 bases; unmatched junction bases: 10. Measured with immunoSEQ multiplex PCR; TCRdb has only the in-frame clones, and not every one. The table includes about 50,000 clones, 90% to 95% detected once. The sample was CD4+ or CD8+ T cells sorted from blood, taken in a trial of the OX40 agonist ivuxolimab. The rearrangement links TRBV11-2 to TRBJ2-1; 10 nucleotides line up with TRBD1. This clonotype was obtained from an adult with an advanced solid tumor such as melanoma, head and neck, liver or kidney cancer. The CDR3 DNA is TGTGCCAGCACCCCGGGACAGGGGCGTTTTAATGAGCAGTTCTTC. It translates to CASTPGQGRFNEQFF.